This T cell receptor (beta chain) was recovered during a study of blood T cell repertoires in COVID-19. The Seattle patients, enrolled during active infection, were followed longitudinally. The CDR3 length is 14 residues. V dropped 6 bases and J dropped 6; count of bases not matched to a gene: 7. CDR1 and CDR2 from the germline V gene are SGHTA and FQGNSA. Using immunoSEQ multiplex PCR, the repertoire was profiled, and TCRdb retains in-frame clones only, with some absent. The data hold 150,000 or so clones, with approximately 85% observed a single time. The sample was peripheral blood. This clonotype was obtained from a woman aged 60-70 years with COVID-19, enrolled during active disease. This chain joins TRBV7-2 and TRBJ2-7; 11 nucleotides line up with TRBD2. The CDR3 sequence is CASSRVAGGFEQYF. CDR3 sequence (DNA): TGTGCCAGCAGTCGAGTAGCGGGAGGGTTCGAGCAGTACTTC. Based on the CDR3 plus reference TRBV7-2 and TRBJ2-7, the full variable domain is GAGVSQSPSNKVTEKGKDVELRCDPISGHTALYWYRQSLGQGLEFLIYFQGNSAPDKSGLPSDRFSAERTGGSVSTLTIQRTQQEDSAVYLCASSRVAGGFEQYFGPGTRLTVT.